Listed below are T cell receptor beta chains from one sample, sequenced in a study of blood T cells in healthy people across ages. TCRdb re-derived calls from the 5' RACE reads in MiXCR, one entry per CDR3 protein. The table shows 550,000 to 600,000 distinct CDR3 sequences, with roughly 28% occurring only once. Sequencing input: blood. The receptors here all came from a woman in her seventies in good health. CDR3s include the opening cysteine and the closing phenylalanine or tryptophan. The order of the fields is D gene, V gene, J gene, clone size, CDR3 DNA, CDR3 protein. D genes are given only for firm matches. Size tells how often a clone was seen (once, few, many) or the class of an expanded clone, and some rows leave it out.

d_call: TRBD1; v_call: TRBV7-9; j_call: TRBJ2-5; clone_size: many; cdr3_nt: TGTGCCAGCAGCTTAGGGCGACAGGGGGCTGTAGAGACCCAGTACTTC; cdr3_aa: CASSLGRQGAVETQYF
d_call: .; v_call: TRBV12-3/TRBV12-4; j_call: TRBJ2-3; clone_size: .; cdr3_nt: TGTGCCAGCAGTTTCGAGGGGAACACAGATACGCAGTATTTT; cdr3_aa: CASSFEGNTDTQYF
d_call: .; v_call: TRBV23-1; j_call: TRBJ1-5; clone_size: .; cdr3_nt: TGCGCCAGCAGTCGGGTGTTTATTGGACCCCTGGATCAGCCCCAGCATTTT; cdr3_aa: CASSRVFIGPLDQPQHF
d_call: TRBD2; v_call: TRBV12-3/TRBV12-4; j_call: TRBJ2-7; clone_size: .; cdr3_nt: TGTGCCAGCAGTTTTCCCACGACTAGCGGGGGAACCTACGAGCAGTACTTC; cdr3_aa: CASSFPTTSGGTYEQYF
d_call: .; v_call: TRBV15; j_call: TRBJ2-5; clone_size: few; cdr3_nt: TGTGCCACCAGCAGTTTAGAGGGGACTCGGAAGTTCTTC; cdr3_aa: CATSSLEGTRKFF
d_call: TRBD1; v_call: TRBV20-1; j_call: TRBJ2-7; clone_size: .; cdr3_nt: TGCAGTGCTAGCGGAAGACAGGGGATCTCCTACGAGCAGTACTTC; cdr3_aa: CSASGRQGISYEQYF
d_call: .; v_call: TRBV20-1; j_call: TRBJ2-5; clone_size: .; cdr3_nt: TGCAGTGCTTTGGCAGGGGCGGCCCGGGTGACCCAGTACTTC; cdr3_aa: CSALAGAARVTQYF
d_call: TRBD2; v_call: TRBV15; j_call: TRBJ2-5; clone_size: .; cdr3_nt: TGTGCCACCAGCAGAGATACATCGACTAGCGGACAGGAGACCCAGTACTTC; cdr3_aa: CATSRDTSTSGQETQYF
d_call: TRBD1; v_call: TRBV7-6; j_call: TRBJ1-5; clone_size: .; cdr3_nt: TGTGCCAGCAGCTTGGGGACAGGGGGCCGGGGAGTTCAGCCCCAGCATTTT; cdr3_aa: CASSLGTGGRGVQPQHF
d_call: TRBD2; v_call: TRBV6-2/TRBV6-3; j_call: TRBJ2-5; clone_size: .; cdr3_nt: TGTGCCAGCACCTTTGGACTAGCGGGAGAGACCCAGTACTTC; cdr3_aa: CASTFGLAGETQYF
d_call: .; v_call: TRBV20-1; j_call: TRBJ2-3; clone_size: once; cdr3_nt: TGCAGTGCTAGAGATCTTGCAGATACGCAGTATTTT; cdr3_aa: CSARDLADTQYF
d_call: TRBD1; v_call: TRBV27; j_call: TRBJ1-5; clone_size: .; cdr3_nt: TGTGCCAGCAGTCCAGGGGACAGTTATCAGCCCCAGCATTTT; cdr3_aa: CASSPGDSYQPQHF
d_call: TRBD1; v_call: TRBV20-1; j_call: TRBJ1-4; clone_size: few; cdr3_nt: TGCAGTGCTAGGGCCCAGGACAGGGCCCTTGAAAAACTGTTTTTT; cdr3_aa: CSARAQDRALEKLFF
d_call: .; v_call: TRBV20-1; j_call: TRBJ2-5; clone_size: .; cdr3_nt: TGCAGTGCCGGTAGAAGGGACTTCGCTAAAGAGACCCAGTACTTC; cdr3_aa: CSAGRRDFAKETQYF
d_call: .; v_call: TRBV5-1; j_call: TRBJ2-7; clone_size: .; cdr3_nt: TGCGCCAGCAGCTTGGCCGCGGGTGTCGACAAGCAGTACTTC; cdr3_aa: CASSLAAGVDKQYF
d_call: TRBD2; v_call: TRBV7-9; j_call: TRBJ2-3; clone_size: .; cdr3_nt: TGTGCCAGCAGCCCCACGGCTGTAGCGGGGGGCACAGATACGCAGTATTTT; cdr3_aa: CASSPTAVAGGTDTQYF
d_call: TRBD2; v_call: TRBV20-1; j_call: TRBJ2-5; clone_size: .; cdr3_nt: TGCAGTGCTAAATTTAGCGGGGTCAAAGAGACCCAGTACTTC; cdr3_aa: CSAKFSGVKETQYF
d_call: TRBD1; v_call: TRBV4-3; j_call: TRBJ1-1; clone_size: .; cdr3_nt: TGCGCCAGCAGCCGCCTAAATACAGGGGAAAGGGACACTGAAGCTTTCTTT; cdr3_aa: CASSRLNTGERDTEAFF